This is a list of T cell receptor beta chains from one sample in a study of blood T cell repertoires in COVID-19. Sequencing used immunoSEQ multiplex PCR; TCRdb keeps in-frame clones, though not all of them. The sample carries 280,000 or so clones, 80% to 90% recorded once. Sequenced input: PBMCs or T cells enriched from blood (not recorded which). These receptors all stem from a man younger than 40 who had recovered from COVID-19. Each CDR3 is given with its conserved first and last residue. Each record gives: D gene, V gene, J gene, clone size, CDR3 DNA, CDR3 protein. The D gene is left open where the match is weak. For some rows the clone size is stated as once, few or many, or as a class when expanded; others skip it.

D: TRBD2; V: TRBV7-9; J: TRBJ2-1; size: .; DNA: TGTGCCAGCAGCTTCGGGACTAGCGTATATGAGCAGTTCTTC; CDR3: CASSFGTSVYEQFF
D: .; V: TRBV9; J: TRBJ2-2; size: .; DNA: TGTGCCAGCAGCGAGGGACAAGCCACCGGGGAGCTGTTTTTT; CDR3: CASSEGQATGELFF
D: .; V: TRBV9; J: TRBJ1-3; size: .; DNA: TGTGCCAGCAGCCCCCAAACCGGTGGAAACACCATATATTTT; CDR3: CASSPQTGGNTIYF
D: TRBD1; V: TRBV2; J: TRBJ1-1; size: .; DNA: TGTGCCAGCAGTCTCCGGGACAGGATGAACACTGAAGCTTTCTTT; CDR3: CASSLRDRMNTEAFF
D: .; V: TRBV29-1; J: TRBJ1-4; size: .; DNA: TGCAGCGTTGAAGGGGGGGAGGGGATGCATGAAAAACTGTTTTTT; CDR3: CSVEGGEGMHEKLFF
D: .; V: TRBV9; J: TRBJ2-3; size: .; DNA: TGTGCCAGCAGCGGGGGTCGGGGGGCCGCAGATACGCAGTATTTT; CDR3: CASSGGRGAADTQYF
D: .; V: TRBV3-1/TRBV3-2; J: TRBJ1-1; size: .; DNA: TGTGCCAGCAGCCAAGTGAGTAGGGGTAACACTGAAGCTTTCTTT; CDR3: CASSQVSRGNTEAFF
D: .; V: TRBV18; J: TRBJ1-5; size: .; DNA: TGTGCCAGCTCACCCGAAGGACAAAGCAATCAGCCCCAGCATTTT; CDR3: CASSPEGQSNQPQHF
D: TRBD2; V: TRBV6-5; J: TRBJ2-1; size: .; DNA: TGTGCCAGCAGTTTCACGGGGGGGCCAAACAATGAGCAGTTCTTC; CDR3: CASSFTGGPNNEQFF
D: TRBD1; V: TRBV19; J: TRBJ1-2; size: .; DNA: TGTGCCAGTAGTTCCCTGACAGGGGTGAGCGGCTACACCTTC; CDR3: CASSSLTGVSGYTF
D: TRBD1; V: TRBV3-1/TRBV3-2; J: TRBJ2-3; size: once; DNA: TGTGCCAGCAGCCAAGGTACCGCCGGGACAGGGACCGATACGCAGTATTTT; CDR3: CASSQGTAGTGTDTQYF
D: .; V: TRBV7-2; J: TRBJ2-7; size: .; DNA: TGTGCCAGCAGCGTAACCGGGGACATCTACGAGCAGTACTTC; CDR3: CASSVTGDIYEQYF
D: .; V: TRBV6-5; J: TRBJ2-3; size: .; DNA: TGTGCCAGCGGGCAGAGCACAGATACGCAGTATTTT; CDR3: CASGQSTDTQYF
D: .; V: TRBV18; J: TRBJ1-1; size: once; DNA: TGTGCCGGCTCAAATGTAAGGGGGTCTGAAGCTTTCTTT; CDR3: CAGSNVRGSEAFF
D: TRBD1; V: TRBV6-1; J: TRBJ1-2; size: once; DNA: TGTGCCAGCAGTGAAGACAGGGGCCCGCGGGGCTACACCTTC; CDR3: CASSEDRGPRGYTF
D: .; V: TRBV7-9; J: TRBJ2-1; size: .; DNA: TGTGCCAGCAGCTTAGCGATAGGCGGAAATGAGCAGTTCTTC; CDR3: CASSLAIGGNEQFF
D: TRBD1; V: TRBV5-6; J: TRBJ1-6; size: .; DNA: TGTGCCAGCAGCTCCCTGTATTCTGCCGGGACAGATAATTCACCCCTCCACTTT; CDR3: CASSSLYSAGTDNSPLHF
D: TRBD2; V: TRBV6-2/TRBV6-3; J: TRBJ2-1; size: once; DNA: TGTGCCAGCAGTTACCCCAGGCGGCTAGCGGGGGGAAGCTACAATGAGCAGTTCTTC; CDR3: CASSYPRRLAGGSYNEQFF
D: .; V: TRBV5-1; J: TRBJ1-1; size: .; DNA: TGCGCCAGCAGCTTGGTTGGGGGGGCGAACACTGAAGCTTTCTTT; CDR3: CASSLVGGANTEAFF
D: TRBD1; V: TRBV30; J: TRBJ1-5; size: .; DNA: TGTGCCTGGGGGACAGCTAGTCAGCCCCAGCATTTT; CDR3: CAWGTASQPQHF
D: TRBD1; V: TRBV5-1; J: TRBJ2-7; size: .; DNA: TGCGCCAGCAGCATAGCGGGACAGGGGTCCGACGAGCAGTACTTC; CDR3: CASSIAGQGSDEQYF
D: TRBD1; V: TRBV19; J: TRBJ2-2; size: .; DNA: TGTGCCACCGGAGTGACAGGGGCTCCCGGGGAGCTGTTTTTT; CDR3: CATGVTGAPGELFF
D: .; V: TRBV5-1; J: TRBJ1-1; size: .; DNA: TGCGCCAGCAGCTTGGGGGGACTTGAAGCTTTCTTT; CDR3: CASSLGGLEAFF
D: .; V: TRBV11-2; J: TRBJ1-4; size: .; DNA: TGTGCCAGCAGTTCTCCCGAGGCTAAAAAACTGTTTTTT; CDR3: CASSSPEAKKLFF
D: TRBD2; V: TRBV9; J: TRBJ2-5; size: few; DNA: TGTGCCAGCAGCGCTAGCGGGGGGTTTCGGGAGACCCAGTACTTC; CDR3: CASSASGGFRETQYF
D: TRBD1; V: TRBV27; J: TRBJ1-5; size: .; DNA: TGTGCCAGCCGCACTGTCGGGACAGGGGAGATGAATCAGCCCCAGCATTTT; CDR3: CASRTVGTGEMNQPQHF
D: .; V: TRBV5-6; J: TRBJ2-5; size: .; DNA: TGTGCCAGCAGCTTGGGGTCAGGGGTCGGAGAGACCCAGTACTTC; CDR3: CASSLGSGVGETQYF
D: .; V: TRBV10-2; J: TRBJ1-2; size: .; DNA: TGCGCCAGCAGGTTCGACCGGGATCTCACCGGAAGGGGCTACACCTTC; CDR3: CASRFDRDLTGRGYTF
D: .; V: TRBV5-1; J: TRBJ2-1; size: .; DNA: TGCGCCAGCGGAATGACCCTTGGGGCCCAGCAGTTCTTC; CDR3: CASGMTLGAQQFF
D: TRBD1; V: TRBV5-1; J: TRBJ2-2; size: .; DNA: TGCGCCAGCAGCCGTTTGGGACAGGGGAACACCGGGGAGCTGTTTTTT; CDR3: CASSRLGQGNTGELFF
D: TRBD1; V: TRBV2; J: TRBJ1-3; size: .; DNA: TGTGCCAGCAGTCCGACAGGGGGCAATGGAAACACCATATATTTT; CDR3: CASSPTGGNGNTIYF
D: TRBD1; V: TRBV10-3; J: TRBJ2-1; size: .; DNA: TGTGCCAGCCGCACAGGGGGAGAACTCAATGAGCAGTTCTTC; CDR3: CASRTGGELNEQFF
D: .; V: TRBV5-1; J: TRBJ1-2; size: .; DNA: TGCGCCAGCAGCTTGGTCGGGTCCAAAAATGGCTACACCTTC; CDR3: CASSLVGSKNGYTF
D: .; V: TRBV9; J: TRBJ2-2; size: .; DNA: TGTGCCAGCAGCGTCTCCGGGACTAACACCGGGGAGCTGTTTTTT; CDR3: CASSVSGTNTGELFF
D: TRBD1; V: TRBV7-8; J: TRBJ1-3; size: few; DNA: TGTGCCAGCGCTCTCCTTTCTGGACAGGCTGGAAACACCATATATTTT; CDR3: CASALLSGQAGNTIYF
D: TRBD1; V: TRBV27; J: TRBJ1-1; size: few; DNA: TGTGCCAGCAAACTTCCGGGACAGGGGGCTGAAGCTTTCTTT; CDR3: CASKLPGQGAEAFF
D: .; V: TRBV30; J: TRBJ1-2; size: .; DNA: TGTGCCTGGAGTGCGCTGCGGGATGGCTACACCTTC; CDR3: CAWSALRDGYTF
D: TRBD1; V: TRBV7-8; J: TRBJ1-1; size: .; DNA: TGTGCCAGCAGCTCGAGCAGGGGGCTAGGCACTGAAGCTTTCTTT; CDR3: CASSSSRGLGTEAFF
D: .; V: TRBV7-2; J: TRBJ1-6; size: once; DNA: TGTGCCAGCAGCTCGATGGGACAAATCAATTCACCCCTCCACTTT; CDR3: CASSSMGQINSPLHF
D: .; V: TRBV3-1/TRBV3-2; J: TRBJ2-1; size: once; DNA: TGTGCCAGCAGCCAAGAAAGCGATGGTTACAATGAGCAGTTCTTC; CDR3: CASSQESDGYNEQFF
D: .; V: TRBV7-8; J: TRBJ2-1; size: .; DNA: TGTGCCAGCAGCTTATTCAGGGCTAGGGGCAATGAGCAGTTCTTC; CDR3: CASSLFRARGNEQFF
D: TRBD1; V: TRBV19; J: TRBJ1-6; size: .; DNA: TGTGCCAGTAGTATTGGGGACAGAGATAATTCACCCCTCCACTTT; CDR3: CASSIGDRDNSPLHF
D: TRBD1; V: TRBV27; J: TRBJ1-4; size: .; DNA: TGTGCCAGCAGTTCAAAGGGGGGACAGGGGGCTTTAGCTAATGAAAAACTGTTTTTT; CDR3: CASSSKGGQGALANEKLFF
D: TRBD1; V: TRBV2; J: TRBJ1-2; size: .; DNA: TGTGCCAGCAGCCTTAGGGACAGACTTTTCTATGGCTACACCTTC; CDR3: CASSLRDRLFYGYTF
D: .; V: TRBV6-5; J: TRBJ1-3; size: .; DNA: TGTGCCAGCAGTCCCCGAGGTGTAGCTGGAAACACCATATATTTT; CDR3: CASSPRGVAGNTIYF
D: .; V: TRBV7-9; J: TRBJ2-4; size: few; DNA: TGTGCCAGCAGCCCAGTGGCGGCCATGGTTCAGTACTTC; CDR3: CASSPVAAMVQYF
D: .; V: TRBV13; J: TRBJ1-1; size: .; DNA: TGTGCCAGCAGCTCCGGTGGTATATATGAAGCTTTCTTT; CDR3: CASSSGGIYEAFF
D: .; V: TRBV14; J: TRBJ1-5; size: .; DNA: TGTGCCAGCAGCCAGGGGGGAAGTCAGCCCCAGCATTTT; CDR3: CASSQGGSQPQHF
D: TRBD1; V: TRBV5-4; J: TRBJ1-2; size: .; DNA: TGTGCCAGCAGCCTAAAGACAGGGTTCGACTATGGCTACACCTTC; CDR3: CASSLKTGFDYGYTF
D: .; V: TRBV19; J: TRBJ1-3; size: few; DNA: TGTGCCAGTACCACCTCGGCGGGGTTTGGAAACACCATATATTTT; CDR3: CASTTSAGFGNTIYF
D: .; V: TRBV2; J: TRBJ1-6; size: few; DNA: TGTGCCAGCAGACTACAGGGAGGGGGTAATTCACCCCTCCACTTT; CDR3: CASRLQGGGNSPLHF
D: TRBD1; V: TRBV6-5; J: TRBJ2-2; size: .; DNA: TGTGCCAGCAGGGACAGGGCCGCAACCGGGGAGCTGTTTTTT; CDR3: CASRDRAATGELFF
D: .; V: TRBV6-5; J: TRBJ1-6; size: .; DNA: TGTGCCAGCAGTTACTCGAGAGGTCGAGGTTCACCCCTCCACTTT; CDR3: CASSYSRGRGSPLHF
D: .; V: TRBV7-9; J: TRBJ1-1; size: .; DNA: TGTGCCAGCAGACAGGACACCCTCTCGCCCACTGAAGCTTTCTTT; CDR3: CASRQDTLSPTEAFF
D: TRBD1; V: TRBV2; J: TRBJ2-5; size: .; DNA: TGTGCCAGCAGTCTGACCCGGGACAGGGTTCAGGAGACCCAGTACTTC; CDR3: CASSLTRDRVQETQYF